This T cell receptor beta chain was documented in a study of CD8 T cells in seronegative destructive rheumatoid arthritis (TCRdb year 2020). Regarding the research as a whole: At the time of sampling, seven of the eight CND-RA patients were on biological drugs. The study compared peripheral CD8+ TCRbeta repertoires from patients with CCP-negative destructive rheumatoid arthritis (CND-RA) against repertoires from newly diagnosed seropositive RA, seronegative RA and healthy controls. The seropositive RA, seronegative RA and healthy control comparison cohorts were taken from a previously published TCRbeta dataset and were not newly sequenced.

The research as a whole found: Because diagnostic samples were lacking, the TCR repertoire differences may partly reflect years of poor disease control rather than having been present at onset. Compared with controls and other RA subtypes, CND-RA repertoires contained more CMV-reactive and fewer influenza A-reactive CD8+ TCRbeta sequences. After adjusting for age, CND-RA patients appeared to have less diverse, more clonal CD8+ TCRbeta repertoires than other RA subtypes. The small size of the CND-RA cohort was noted as a limitation of the study. The authors read the apparently distinct set of enriched public clonotypes carried by CND-RA patients as support for a separate disease subset. No public clonotype enrichment survived Benjamini-Hochberg correction across the roughly 110,000 clonotypes tested.

Remarks on this clone: Its antigen has not been determined. No base quality values were provided; no much bigger clone lies one nucleotide off.

The CND-RA patients tested negative on the clinical CCP2 antibody test, and joint destruction in these patients kept progressing despite active therapy. All CND-RA patients were characterized by typical joint destruction in wrists and ankles and by failure of conventional anti-rheumatic therapy. Instead of being sampled at diagnosis, CND-RA patients were sampled after long disease histories, which in several cases spanned decades. Around 50 millilitres of EDTA-anticoagulated peripheral blood were drawn from each patient. Peripheral blood mononuclear cells were isolated by Ficoll-Paque PLUS density gradient separation. AutoMACS magnetic bead positive selection was used to isolate CD8+ cells from fresh or cryopreserved PBMCs, and purity was verified by flow cytometry. Nucleospin Tissue or Tissue XS kits were used for genomic DNA extraction, and quantification was performed on a Qubit 2.0 fluorometer.

The germline V gene (reference sequence) provides CDR1 MNHEY and CDR2 SMNVEV. V has 4 bases trimmed and J has 7 bases trimmed; junction bases matching no gene number 8. The CDR3, cysteine through phenylalanine, is 14 amino acids long. Only the CDR3 part of the read is kept: 42 bases, read in frame from the first base. Genomic DNA from CD8+ cells was used for TCRbeta sequencing, which was performed according to the manufacturer's instructions. The immunoSEQ assay was used for TCRbeta sequencing, which was carried out at a genomics technology centre in Finland. The paper's processing steps were these. Clonotype tables produced by the immunoSEQ preprocessing pipeline were converted into VDJtools format, and non-productive clonotypes were filtered out. Samples below 10,000 reads were excluded and the rest subsampled to 10,000 reads; most of the eight CND-RA samples passed. The VDJtools CalcDiversityStats function was applied to data subsampled to 10,000 reads to calculate Shannon-Wiener, Simpson and clonality indices. To infer antigen specificity, non-singleton TCRbeta clonotypes were hard-matched against VDJdb, with no mismatches permitted. CDR3 sequences that differed by a single amino acid (Hamming distance 1) were grouped into clusters that potentially share antigen targets. After each group was resampled to six samples, one-sided Fisher's exact tests checked public clonotypes for group enrichment, with the whole procedure repeated ten times. This is the immuneACCESS table as TCRdb keeps it, with only in-frame sequences that have V and J called. A part of the clones is gone; compared with another copy, unresolved V genes explain less than half, and the rest is unexplained. V and J calls and clone size are given by that table; D and trimming were obtained from the DNA. Across this sample there are 10,000 to 15,000 clones, with roughly four fifths seen only once. Of the sample, 27% falls within the top ten clones.

This clonotype originated in a woman between 30 and 50 years old with seronegative destructive rheumatoid arthritis. The rearrangement joined TRBV27 to TRBJ1-2; 8 junctional bases match TRBD1. Sequenced: CD8+ T cells from blood. The CDR3 loop reads CASSWTGPESGYTF. The DNA sequence is TGTGCCAGCAGTTGGACAGGGCCAGAGTCTGGCTACACCTTC.